The present entry profiles one TCR beta chain with its context. These data are taken from a study of blood T cell repertoires in COVID-19. For the study at large: COVID-19 samples collected from the United States, Italy and Spain covered acute and convalescent phases. PBMCs, B-cell-depleted T cells, or T cells were the source of the cDNA or gDNA that made up the material.

Original processing methods: Estimates of nucleated cell counts were drawn from the amplification of reference gene primers. TCRdb's table, derived via immunoSEQ multiplex PCR, lists solely in-frame clones and lacks some. The V and J calls and clone size come from that table; D and trimming were worked out from the DNA. The sample consists of 200,000 to 300,000 clones, approximately 82% of them appearing once. CDR3 length equals 15 residues. Germline CDR1 LGHNA, CDR2 YSLEER. V lost 1 base to trimming and J lost 3 bases, with 13 bases between them. The TCR was taken from a woman under 30 with acute or convalescent COVID-19. Sequencing was carried out using peripheral blood. The J gene is TRBJ2-7, the V gene TRBV4-3, with D possibly being TRBD1 (6 bases). The CDR3 sequence is CASSQARTVGYEQYF. The CDR3 DNA sequence: TGCGCCAGCAGCCAAGCAAGGACAGTCGGCTACGAGCAGTACTTC.